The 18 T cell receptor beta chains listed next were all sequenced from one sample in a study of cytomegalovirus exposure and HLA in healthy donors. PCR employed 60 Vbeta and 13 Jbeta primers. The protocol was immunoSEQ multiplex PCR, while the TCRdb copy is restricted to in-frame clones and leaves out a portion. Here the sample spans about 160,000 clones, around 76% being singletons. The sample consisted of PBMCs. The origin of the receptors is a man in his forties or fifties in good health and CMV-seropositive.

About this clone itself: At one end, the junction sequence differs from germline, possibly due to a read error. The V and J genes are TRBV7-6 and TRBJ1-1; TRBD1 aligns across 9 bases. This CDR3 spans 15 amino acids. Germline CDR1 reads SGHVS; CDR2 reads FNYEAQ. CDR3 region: CAGSLWDRANTEAFF. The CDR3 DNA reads TGTGCCGGCAGCTTATGGGACAGGGCGAACACTGAAGCTTTCTTT.

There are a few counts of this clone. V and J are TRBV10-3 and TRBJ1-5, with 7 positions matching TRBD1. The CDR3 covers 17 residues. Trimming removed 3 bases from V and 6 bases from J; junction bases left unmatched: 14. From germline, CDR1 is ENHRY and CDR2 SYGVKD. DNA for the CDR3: TGTGCCATCAGTGACCCGAACCAGGGGGTTATCCGTCAGCCCCAGCATTTT. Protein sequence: CAISDPNQGVIRQPQHF.

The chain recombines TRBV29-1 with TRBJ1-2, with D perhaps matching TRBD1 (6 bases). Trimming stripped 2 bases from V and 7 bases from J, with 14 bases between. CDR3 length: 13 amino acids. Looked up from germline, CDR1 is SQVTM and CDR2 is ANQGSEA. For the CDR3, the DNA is TGCAGCGTTGAAAGTCCAGGGGTCGGTGGCTACACCTTC. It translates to CSVESPGVGGYTF. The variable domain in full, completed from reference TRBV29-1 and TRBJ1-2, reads SAVISQKPSRDICQRGTSLTIQCQVDSQVTMMFWYRQQPGQSLTLIATANQGSEATYESGFVIDKFPISRPNLTFSTLTVSNMSPEDSSIYLCSVESPGVGGYTFGSGTRLTVV.

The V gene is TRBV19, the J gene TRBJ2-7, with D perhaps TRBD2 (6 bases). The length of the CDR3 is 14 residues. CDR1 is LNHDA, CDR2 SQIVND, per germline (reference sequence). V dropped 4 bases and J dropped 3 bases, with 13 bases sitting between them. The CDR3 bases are TGTGCCAGTAGTACGGGGGTCGGGCGCTACGAGCAGTACTTC. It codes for CASSTGVGRYEQYF.

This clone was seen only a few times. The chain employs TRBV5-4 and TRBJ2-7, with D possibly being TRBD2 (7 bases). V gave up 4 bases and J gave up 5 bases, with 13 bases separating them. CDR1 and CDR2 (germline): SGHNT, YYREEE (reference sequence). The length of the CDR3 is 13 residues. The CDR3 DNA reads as TGTGCCAGCAGCGGGGAGGGGGGGGACGAGCAGTACTTC. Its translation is CASSGEGGDEQYF.

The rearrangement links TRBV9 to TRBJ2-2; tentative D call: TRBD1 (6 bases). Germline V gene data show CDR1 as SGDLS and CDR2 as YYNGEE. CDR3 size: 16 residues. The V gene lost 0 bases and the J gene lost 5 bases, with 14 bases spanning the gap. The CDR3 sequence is CASSVAGQGKTGELFF. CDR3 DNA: TGTGCCAGCAGCGTAGCTGGCCAGGGGAAGACCGGGGAGCTGTTTTTT.

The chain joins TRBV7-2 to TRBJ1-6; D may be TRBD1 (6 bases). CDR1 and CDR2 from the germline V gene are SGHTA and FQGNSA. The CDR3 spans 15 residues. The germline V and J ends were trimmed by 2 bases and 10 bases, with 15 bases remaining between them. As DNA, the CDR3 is TGTGCCAGCAGCTTAAGAGGGGGGGCAGACTCACCCCTCCACTTT. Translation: CASSLRGGADSPLHF. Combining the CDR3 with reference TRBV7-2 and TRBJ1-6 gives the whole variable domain GAGVSQSPSNKVTEKGKDVELRCDPISGHTALYWYRQSLGQGLEFLIYFQGNSAPDKSGLPSDRFSAERTGGSVSTLTIQRTQQEDSAVYLCASSLRGGADSPLHFGNGTRLTVT.

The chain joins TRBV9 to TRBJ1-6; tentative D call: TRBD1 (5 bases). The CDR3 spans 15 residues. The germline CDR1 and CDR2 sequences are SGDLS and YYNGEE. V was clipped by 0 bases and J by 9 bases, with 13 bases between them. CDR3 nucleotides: TGTGCCAGCAGCGTAGGAGGGACTTCGGGTTCACCCCTCCACTTT. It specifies CASSVGGTSGSPLHF. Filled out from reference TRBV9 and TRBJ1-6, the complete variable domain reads DSGVTQTPKHLITATGQRVTLRCSPRSGDLSVYWYQQSLDQGLQFLIQYYNGEERAKGNILERFSAQQFPDLHSELNLSSLELGDSALYFCASSVGGTSGSPLHFGNGTRLTVT.

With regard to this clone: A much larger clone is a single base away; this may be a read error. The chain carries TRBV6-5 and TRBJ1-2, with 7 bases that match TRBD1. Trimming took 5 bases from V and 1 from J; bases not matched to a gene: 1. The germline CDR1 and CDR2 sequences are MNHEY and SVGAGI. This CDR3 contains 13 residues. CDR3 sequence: CASSGTDNYGYTF. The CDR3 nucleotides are TGTGCCAGCAGTGGGACAGATAACTATGGCTACACCTTC.

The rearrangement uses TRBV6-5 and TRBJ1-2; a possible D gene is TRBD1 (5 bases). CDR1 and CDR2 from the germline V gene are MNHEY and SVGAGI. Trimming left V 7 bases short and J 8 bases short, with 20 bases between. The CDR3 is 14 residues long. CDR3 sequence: CASTRSGTGGGYTF. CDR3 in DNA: TGTGCCAGCACCCGCTCCGGGACTGGGGGGGGCTACACCTTC.

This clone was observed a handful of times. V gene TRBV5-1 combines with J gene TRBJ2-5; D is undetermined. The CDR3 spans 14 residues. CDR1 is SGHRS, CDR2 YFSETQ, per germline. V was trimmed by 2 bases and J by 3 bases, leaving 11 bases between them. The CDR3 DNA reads TGCGCCAGCAGCTTTGGGCAGCAGGAAGAGACCCAGTACTTC. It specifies CASSFGQQEETQYF.

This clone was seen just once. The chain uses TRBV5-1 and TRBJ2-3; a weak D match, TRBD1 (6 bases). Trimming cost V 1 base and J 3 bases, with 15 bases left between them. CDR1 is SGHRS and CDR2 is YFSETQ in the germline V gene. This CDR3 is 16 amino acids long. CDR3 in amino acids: CASSLSVRQGTDTQYF. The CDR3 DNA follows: TGCGCCAGCAGCTTGAGCGTGAGGCAGGGGACAGATACGCAGTATTTT. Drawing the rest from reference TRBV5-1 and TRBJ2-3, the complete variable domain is KAGVTQTPRYLIKTRGQQVTLSCSPISGHRSVSWYQQTPGQGLQFLFEYFSETQRNKGNFPGRFSGRQFSNSRSEMNVSTLELGDSALYLCASSLSVRQGTDTQYFGPGTRLTVL.

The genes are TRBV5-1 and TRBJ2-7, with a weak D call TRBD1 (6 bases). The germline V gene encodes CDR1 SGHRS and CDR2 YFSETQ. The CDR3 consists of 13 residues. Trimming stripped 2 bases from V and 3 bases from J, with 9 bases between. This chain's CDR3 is CASSFRGNYEQYF. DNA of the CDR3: TGCGCCAGCAGCTTCAGGGGTAACTACGAGCAGTACTTC.

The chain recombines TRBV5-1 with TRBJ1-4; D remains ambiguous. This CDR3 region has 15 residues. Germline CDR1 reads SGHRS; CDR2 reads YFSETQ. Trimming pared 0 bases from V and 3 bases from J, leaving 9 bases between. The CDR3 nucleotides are TGCGCCAGCAGCTTGGCGGGGTTATCTAATGAAAAACTGTTTTTT. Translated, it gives CASSLAGLSNEKLFF.

CDR3 sequence reads: CASSLFLGSEGYTF. The CDR3, as DNA: TGTGCCAGCAGTTTATTCCTGGGGAGTGAGGGCTACACCTTC. The chain joins TRBV27 to TRBJ1-2, with unresolved D. The CDR3 runs to 14 residues. The germline V gene has CDR1 MNHEY and CDR2 SMNVEV (reference sequence). The V gene lost 1 base and the J gene lost 8 bases, with 14 bases spanning the gap.

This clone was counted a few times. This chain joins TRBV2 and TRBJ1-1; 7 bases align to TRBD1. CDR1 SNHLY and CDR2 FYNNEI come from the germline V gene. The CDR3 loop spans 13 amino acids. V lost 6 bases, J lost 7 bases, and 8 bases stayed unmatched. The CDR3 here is CASRLGTDVEAFF. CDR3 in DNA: TGTGCCAGCAGGCTAGGGACAGATGTTGAAGCTTTCTTT.

The CDR3 is CASSFLREAGELFF. The CDR3 DNA sequence: TGTGCCAGCAGCTTCCTCAGGGAGGCCGGGGAGCTGTTTTTT. This rearrangement joins TRBV11-3 to TRBJ2-2, with TRBD2 as a possible D gene (6 bases). CDR1 is SGHNT, CDR2 YENEEA, per germline. The germline V and J ends were trimmed by 3 bases and 6 bases, with 11 bases remaining between them. This CDR3 has 14 residues.

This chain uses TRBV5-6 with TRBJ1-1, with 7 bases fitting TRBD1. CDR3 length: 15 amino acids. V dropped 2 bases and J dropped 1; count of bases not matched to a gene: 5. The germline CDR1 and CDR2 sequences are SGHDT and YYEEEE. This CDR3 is CASSFRDRSNTEAFF. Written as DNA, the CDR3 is TGTGCCAGCAGCTTCCGGGACAGATCGAACACTGAAGCTTTCTTT. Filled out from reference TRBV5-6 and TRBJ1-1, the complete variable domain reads DAGVTQSPTHLIKTRGQQVTLRCSPKSGHDTVSWYQQALGQGPQFIFQYYEEEERQRGNFPDRFSGHQFPNYSSELNVNALLLGDSALYLCASSFRDRSNTEAFFGQGTRLTVV.